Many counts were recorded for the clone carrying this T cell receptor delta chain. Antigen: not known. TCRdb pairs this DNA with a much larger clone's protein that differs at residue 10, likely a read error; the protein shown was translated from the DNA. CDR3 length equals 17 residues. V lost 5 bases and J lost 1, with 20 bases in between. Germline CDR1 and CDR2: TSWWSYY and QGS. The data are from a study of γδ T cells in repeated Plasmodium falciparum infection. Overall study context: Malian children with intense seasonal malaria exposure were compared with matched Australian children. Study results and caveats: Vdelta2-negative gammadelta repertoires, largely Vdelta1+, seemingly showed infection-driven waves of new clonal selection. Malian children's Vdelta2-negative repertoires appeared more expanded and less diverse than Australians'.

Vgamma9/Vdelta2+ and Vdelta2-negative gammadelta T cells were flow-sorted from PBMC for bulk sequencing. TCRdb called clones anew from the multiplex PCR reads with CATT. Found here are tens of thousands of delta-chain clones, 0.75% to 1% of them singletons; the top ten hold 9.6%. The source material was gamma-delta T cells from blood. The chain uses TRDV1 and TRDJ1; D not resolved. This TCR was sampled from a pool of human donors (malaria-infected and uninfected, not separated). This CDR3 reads CALGSIRGWRVTDKLIF. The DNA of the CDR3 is TGTGCTCTTGGGTCAATTCGAGGGTGGAGGGTCACCGATAAACTCATCTTT.